The next 13 T cell receptor beta chains were all read from a single sample in a study of cytomegalovirus exposure and HLA in healthy donors. Primers included in the PCR were 60 Vbeta and 13 Jbeta primers. TCRdb's table, derived via immunoSEQ multiplex PCR, lists solely in-frame clones and lacks some. This sample has 150,000 to 200,000 clones, with approximately 81% found just once. Specimen: PBMCs. These receptors originate from a boy aged 5 to 17 in good health and CMV-seronegative.

The chain links TRBV6-4 to TRBJ1-1; possibly TRBD1 for D (5 bases). CDR3 size: 15 residues. V was shortened by 0 bases and J by 1 base, with 9 bases between the two germline ends. In germline, CDR1 is MRHNA, CDR2 SNTAGT. The CDR3, as DNA: TGTGCCAGCAGTGACTCAATCGGGGGGAACACTGAAGCTTTCTTT. Translation: CASSDSIGGNTEAFF.

The chain links TRBV5-6 to TRBJ2-1; TRBD1 matches 7 bases. Germline V lookup: CDR1 SGHDT, CDR2 YYEEEE. Trimming cost V 6 bases and J 6 bases; bases outside gene matches: 6. This CDR3 region has 13 residues. CDR3 bases: TGTGCCAGCAACCCGGGACAGTTCAATGAGCAGTTCTTC. It specifies CASNPGQFNEQFF. Combining the CDR3 with reference TRBV5-6 and TRBJ2-1 gives the whole variable domain DAGVTQSPTHLIKTRGQQVTLRCSPKSGHDTVSWYQQALGQGPQFIFQYYEEEERQRGNFPDRFSGHQFPNYSSELNVNALLLGDSALYLCASNPGQFNEQFFGPGTRLTVL.

The chain is built from TRBV9 and TRBJ2-1, with D tentatively TRBD2 (5 bases). The CDR3 is 15 residues long. Germline CDR1 reads SGDLS; CDR2 reads YYNGEE. Trimming pared 3 bases from V and 0 bases from J, leaving 10 bases between. CDR3 coding DNA: TGTGCCAGCAGCGGCCGGGATCTCTCCTACAATGAGCAGTTCTTC. Its protein is CASSGRDLSYNEQFF.

In DNA form, the CDR3 reads TGCAGCGCATGGCGGGCCTACGAGCAGTACTTC. Its protein is CSAWRAYEQYF. The rearrangement links TRBV29-1 to TRBJ2-7; D possibly corresponds to TRBD2 (5 bases). Germline CDR1 is SQVTM and CDR2 is ANQGSEA. The CDR3 is 11 residues long. V was pared by 7 bases and J by 2 bases, with 9 bases between.

V and J are TRBV9 and TRBJ2-1, with 8 bases matching TRBD2. Germline loops: CDR1 SGDLS, CDR2 YYNGEE. The CDR3 contains 18 residues. The junction had 15 bases not matched to a gene; V was cut back by 0 bases and J by 7 bases. The CDR3 sequence is CASSVVPVAGGAGNEQFF. The CDR3 DNA reads TGTGCCAGCAGCGTAGTCCCAGTCGCCGGGGGGGCCGGAAATGAGCAGTTCTTC.

The V gene is TRBV11-2, the J gene TRBJ2-1, with D possibly being TRBD2 (6 bases). Trimming took off 2 bases at V and 9 bases at J, with 14 bases between the two ends. Germline values: CDR1 SGHAT, CDR2 FQNNGV. The CDR3 consists of 14 residues. In DNA, the CDR3 is TGTGCCAGCAGCTTACGCCGGGAGAATACTGAGCAGTTCTTC. This translates into CASSLRRENTEQFF.

V usage is TRBV5-6 and J usage is TRBJ1-2, with D unresolved. This CDR3 contains 15 residues. Germline CDR1 and CDR2: SGHDT and YYEEEE. Trimming took off 1 base at V and 4 bases at J, with 14 bases between the two ends. The CDR3 reads CASSLTRMVTYGYTF. The CDR3 nucleotides are TGTGCCAGCAGCTTGACTCGTATGGTTACCTATGGCTACACCTTC.

This clone was seen only once. The V call is TRBV6-5, the J call TRBJ2-1; TRBD2 agrees at 14 bases. V dropped 10 bases and J dropped 13; count of bases not matched to a gene: 9. This CDR3 comprises 13 residues. From germline, CDR1 is MNHEY and CDR2 SVGAGI. The CDR3 region has the DNA TGTGCCACCAAACCCGGGACTAGCGGGAGTCAGTTCTTC. This gives the protein CATKPGTSGSQFF.

The CDR3 reads CASRERGGGTDTQYF. DNA of the CDR3: TGTGCCAGCAGGGAGCGCGGGGGAGGGACAGATACGCAGTATTTT. The chain links TRBV2 to TRBJ2-3, with TRBD2 identical over 7 bases. CDR1 is SNHLY and CDR2 is FYNNEI in the germline V gene. The CDR3 is made up of 15 amino acids. V trimming: 6 bases; J trimming: 3 bases; junction bases outside the gene matches: 9.

The chain links TRBV30 to TRBJ2-7; 10 bases line up with TRBD2. After removal of 1 base from V and 4 bases from J, the junction contained 10 bases not matched to a gene. CDR1 GTSNPN and CDR2 SVGIG come from the germline V gene (reference sequence). This CDR3 spans 16 amino acids. This CDR3 is CAWSASPSGSIYEQYF. In nucleotides, the CDR3 is TGTGCCTGGAGTGCTTCTCCTAGCGGGAGTATTTACGAGCAGTACTTC.

The rearrangement joins TRBV11-1 to TRBJ1-6, with D possibly matching TRBD1 (5 bases). Germline V gene lookup returns CDR1 SGHAT and CDR2 FQDESV (reference sequence). The CDR3 loop spans 14 amino acids. V lost 0 bases and J 9 bases, leaving 9 bases between the germline ends. The CDR3 protein is CASSLAGTFSPLHF. DNA of the CDR3: TGTGCCAGCAGCTTAGCCGGGACTTTTTCACCCCTCCACTTT.

This chain connects TRBV12-5 to TRBJ1-1, with 7 bases matching TRBD1. Germline V CDR1 and CDR2: LGHNT, FRNRAP. The V segment lost 6 bases and the J segment 0 bases; nucleotides outside the gene matches: 7. CDR3 size: 15 residues. The CDR3 spells CASGQMTGMNTEAFF. In DNA, the CDR3 is TGTGCTAGTGGCCAAATGACAGGGATGAACACTGAAGCTTTCTTT.

The J gene is TRBJ1-5, the V gene TRBV6-5; tentative D call: TRBD1 (6 bases). Trimming removed 6 bases from V and 7 bases from J, with 10 bases in between. The CDR3 consists of 12 residues. The germline V gene encodes CDR1 MNHEY and CDR2 SVGAGI. CDR3 sequence reads: CASRQGGQPQHF. CDR3 nucleotides: TGTGCCAGCAGACAGGGTGGGCAGCCCCAGCATTTT.